Listed below are T cell receptor beta chains from one sample, sequenced in a study of T cell responses to AZD1222 COVID-19 vaccine. Clones were sequenced by immunoSEQ multiplex PCR, and TCRdb holds only the in-frame ones, with some missing. The repertoire holds 180,000 or so clones, with 92% as singletons. The input for sequencing was peripheral blood, taken 28 days after the second AZD1222 dose. The receptor source for this set is an adult who received the AZD1222 COVID-19 vaccine. Both conserved end residues are part of each CDR3. The D gene is left open where the match is weak. Not all rows give a size; the values are once, few, many and, for expanded clones, a class.

clone_size,d_call,v_call,j_call,cdr3_nt,cdr3_aa
.,TRBD1,TRBV27,TRBJ1-2,TGTGCCAGCAGGCCAAGGGGGACAGGGGAGGGCTACACCTTC,CASRPRGTGEGYTF
.,TRBD2,TRBV6-4,TRBJ2-3,TGTGCCAGCAGTCAAGCGGGAGCGGCCGATACGCAGTATTTT,CASSQAGAADTQYF
.,.,TRBV6-4,TRBJ1-5,TGTGCCAGCAGTGTTGACCGACCGAGCAATCAGCCCCAGCATTTT,CASSVDRPSNQPQHF
.,.,TRBV20-1,TRBJ1-5,TGCAGTGCTAGTGAGGATAGCAATCAGCCCCAGCATTTT,CSASEDSNQPQHF
.,.,TRBV4-1,TRBJ1-2,TGCGCCAGCAGCCAAGCGGACATCCGTGTGCCCTATGGCTACACCTTC,CASSQADIRVPYGYTF
once,.,TRBV3-1/TRBV3-2,TRBJ1-2,TGTGCCAGCAGCCCTAACACGGGCAACTATGGCTACACCTTC,CASSPNTGNYGYTF
.,.,TRBV29-1,TRBJ1-6,TGCAGCGTTGGGGATACCTTTAATTCACCCCTCCACTTT,CSVGDTFNSPLHF
.,.,TRBV30,TRBJ1-3,TGTGCCTGGAGTCCGCGGGGGACCTTATATTTT,CAWSPRGTLYF
.,.,TRBV2,TRBJ1-1,TGTGCCAGCAGTTTTCAGGGAAGTGGACTCACTGAAGCTTTCTTT,CASSFQGSGLTEAFF
.,.,TRBV6-5,TRBJ2-7,TGTGCCAGCACTCCGGGACTTGACTACGAGCAGTACTTC,CASTPGLDYEQYF
once,.,TRBV6-5,TRBJ1-2,TGTGCCAGCAGTTACTCGCAGGGTGCCGATGGCTACACCTTC,CASSYSQGADGYTF
once,.,TRBV2,TRBJ1-1,TGTGCCAGCGGAAGGGGGAACACTGAAGCTTTCTTT,CASGRGNTEAFF
.,.,TRBV7-6,TRBJ2-1,TGTGCCAGCAGCTTCACTTTCGAATCCTACAATGAGCAGTTCTTC,CASSFTFESYNEQFF
.,TRBD2,TRBV6-5,TRBJ2-1,TGTGCCAGCACCTGGGGGGGGGTCGATGAGCAGTTCTTC,CASTWGGVDEQFF
once,TRBD1,TRBV29-1,TRBJ2-3,TGCAGCGTCTCCTGGACAGGTTTTGGCACAGATACGCAGTATTTT,CSVSWTGFGTDTQYF
.,TRBD2,TRBV30,TRBJ2-1,TGTGCCTGGAAGGGGATGGGCGGGAGCTACAATGAGCAGTTCTTC,CAWKGMGGSYNEQFF
.,.,TRBV3-1/TRBV3-2,TRBJ2-7,TGTGCCAGCAGCCAAGGACAGTCTGCCTACGAGCAGTACTTC,CASSQGQSAYEQYF
.,.,TRBV3-1/TRBV3-2,TRBJ2-1,TGTGCCAGCAGCCTAGGGGGAGGGCTCCGCAATGAGCAGTTCTTC,CASSLGGGLRNEQFF
.,.,TRBV19,TRBJ1-4,TGTGCCAGTAGTGTGACAAACAGACCTAATGAAAAACTGTTTTTT,CASSVTNRPNEKLFF
.,.,TRBV3-1/TRBV3-2,TRBJ1-5,TGTGCCAGCAGCCAAGATCGGGTTAGCAATCAGCCCCAGCATTTT,CASSQDRVSNQPQHF
.,TRBD2,TRBV5-6,TRBJ2-1,TGTGCCAGCAGCACTGGGGGGGACAATGAGCAGTTCTTC,CASSTGGDNEQFF
.,TRBD2,TRBV7-8,TRBJ2-5,TGTGCCAGCAGTCCCTCCTTAGCGGGGAGGGGAGAGACCCAGTACTTC,CASSPSLAGRGETQYF
few,TRBD2,TRBV7-8,TRBJ2-1,TGTGCCAGCAGCTCGAGCCCCGGACTAGCGGGGTTGGAGCAGTTCTTC,CASSSSPGLAGLEQFF
.,.,TRBV19,TRBJ2-7,TGTGCCAGTAGTATAGAGAACAGGCCCCTCTACGAGCAGTACTTC,CASSIENRPLYEQYF
.,.,TRBV6-2/TRBV6-3,TRBJ2-7,TGTGCCAGCATCCCCACGAGTCGAGAGGGCCCGGGGGAGCAGTACTTC,CASIPTSREGPGEQYF
.,.,TRBV7-8,TRBJ2-2,TGTGCCAGCAGCAACCACACCCGCAGGAGAGGAGAGACCGGGGAGCTGTTTTTT,CASSNHTRRRGETGELFF
.,TRBD1,TRBV27,TRBJ2-1,TGTGCCAGCAGCCCCGGGACAGGGGGTAATGAGCAGTTCTTC,CASSPGTGGNEQFF
.,TRBD1,TRBV19,TRBJ1-2,TGTGCCAGTAGTAACAGGGGGGCGGGCAACTATGGCTACACCTTC,CASSNRGAGNYGYTF
.,.,TRBV19,TRBJ2-7,TGTGCCAGTAGTATAGATCACGGGGGAAACTACGAGCAGTACTTC,CASSIDHGGNYEQYF
once,.,TRBV20-1,TRBJ2-7,TGCAGTGCTAGAGAGGGTGGCGAGCAGTACTTC,CSAREGGEQYF
.,.,TRBV7-9,TRBJ1-1,TGTGCCAGCAGCTTCCCCTGGGCAAGAGGGGATGAAGCTTTCTTT,CASSFPWARGDEAFF
.,.,TRBV5-1,TRBJ2-7,TGCGCCAGCAGCTTTGACCCAGAAATTTACGAGCAGTACTTC,CASSFDPEIYEQYF
once,TRBD2,TRBV7-8,TRBJ2-3,TGTGCCAGCAGGCTGGGTCGAGCCCGGGGGGTAGATACGCAGTATTTT,CASRLGRARGVDTQYF
.,TRBD1,TRBV5-1,TRBJ1-1,TGCGCCAGCAGCCCGGGGGACAGGGGGCGGTTTGGCACTGAAGCTTTCTTT,CASSPGDRGRFGTEAFF
.,.,TRBV5-4,TRBJ1-1,TGTGCCAGCAAGAGTGGGGAGACGAACACTGAAGCTTTCTTT,CASKSGETNTEAFF
.,TRBD1,TRBV7-2,TRBJ1-5,TGTGCCAGCAGCTTCCTCCCGCCGGACAGGTTAGGTAATCAGCCCCAGCATTTT,CASSFLPPDRLGNQPQHF
.,TRBD2,TRBV27,TRBJ2-7,TGTGCCAGCACCTCAGCTAGCGGGAAAGACATCTACGAGCAGTACTTC,CASTSASGKDIYEQYF
.,TRBD1,TRBV28,TRBJ1-5,TGTGCCAGCAGCGACCACAGGGGGCTTAGCAATCAGCCCCAGCATTTT,CASSDHRGLSNQPQHF
.,.,TRBV30,TRBJ1-5,TGTGCCTTCTCCCTTGGCACGGTCGGTCAGCCCCAGCATTTT,CAFSLGTVGQPQHF
.,.,TRBV5-4,TRBJ2-7,TGTGCCAGCAGCTTGGGATCGGCCTACGAGCAGTACTTC,CASSLGSAYEQYF
.,.,TRBV6-5,TRBJ1-1,TGTGCCAGCAGTTACGGGGGATGGACTGAAGCTTTCTTT,CASSYGGWTEAFF
.,.,TRBV19,TRBJ1-2,TGTGCCAGTAGCGCCGGACGACAGCTTAACTATGGCTACACCTTC,CASSAGRQLNYGYTF
.,.,TRBV19,TRBJ2-5,TGTGCCAGTAGTATCGGGGAGGCCCAGTACTTC,CASSIGEAQYF
few,TRBD1,TRBV5-1,TRBJ1-6,TGCGCCAGCAGCTCGACAGGGGGCAATTCACCCCTCCACTTT,CASSSTGGNSPLHF
once,TRBD1,TRBV27,TRBJ2-1,TGTGCCAGCAGTAACCTAGGGACAGGGAAGAATGAGCAGTTCTTC,CASSNLGTGKNEQFF
.,TRBD1,TRBV19,TRBJ1-1,TGTGCCAGTAGTCAACAGGGGGCAGGGGACACTGAAGCTTTCTTT,CASSQQGAGDTEAFF
.,.,TRBV27,TRBJ2-7,TGTGCCAGCAGTACCGTGGCAGGGCCCTACGAGCAGTACTTC,CASSTVAGPYEQYF
.,TRBD2,TRBV28,TRBJ2-1,TGTGCCAGCAGTCCTAGCGGGAGTTTTTATGGTGAGCAGTTCTTC,CASSPSGSFYGEQFF
.,TRBD2,TRBV6-5,TRBJ2-1,TGTGCCAGCAGTTATAGGGTAGCGGGAGGGCCAAATGAGCAGTTCTTC,CASSYRVAGGPNEQFF